This T cell receptor beta chain was captured by sequencing in a study of response to subunit inactivated influenza vaccine. Points from the study as a whole: New T cells are recruited in small numbers by each seasonal influenza vaccination, according to the authors' suggestion.

Germline loops: CDR1 SGHVS, CDR2 FNYEAQ. V dropped 3 bases and J dropped 3 bases, with 8 bases sitting between them. The CDR3 runs 14 residues. TCRdb re-called the RT-PCR reads through MiXCR, storing one row per CDR3 protein. The table records approximately 570,000 distinct CDR3 sequences, about 7.6% of them present only once. Comments on this clonotype: Its cognate antigen is unknown.

Sequenced material: PBMCs from blood, taken around 25 months after vaccination. The V and J genes are TRBV7-6 and TRBJ1-4; D uncertain. The clonotype originates from a man between 50 and 70 years old who received an inactivated influenza vaccine. Written as DNA, the CDR3 is TGTGCCAGCAGCTTCGGGTTTCCTAATGAAAAACTGTTTTTT. Translated, it gives CASSFGFPNEKLFF.